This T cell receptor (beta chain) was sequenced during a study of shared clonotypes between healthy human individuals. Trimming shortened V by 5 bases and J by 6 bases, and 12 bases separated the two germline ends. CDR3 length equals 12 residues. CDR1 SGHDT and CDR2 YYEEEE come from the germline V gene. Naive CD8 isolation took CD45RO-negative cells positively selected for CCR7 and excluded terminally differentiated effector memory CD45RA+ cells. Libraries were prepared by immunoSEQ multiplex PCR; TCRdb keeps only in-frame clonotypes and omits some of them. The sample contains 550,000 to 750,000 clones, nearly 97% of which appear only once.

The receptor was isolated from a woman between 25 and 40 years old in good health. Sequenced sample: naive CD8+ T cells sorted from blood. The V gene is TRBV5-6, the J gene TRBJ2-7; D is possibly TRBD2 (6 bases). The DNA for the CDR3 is TGTGCCAGCAGTCTCGGACTATTCGAGCAGTACTTC. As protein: CASSLGLFEQYF. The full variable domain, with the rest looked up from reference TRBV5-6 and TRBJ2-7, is DAGVTQSPTHLIKTRGQQVTLRCSPKSGHDTVSWYQQALGQGPQFIFQYYEEEERQRGNFPDRFSGHQFPNYSSELNVNALLLGDSALYLCASSLGLFEQYFGPGTRLTVT.